Listed below are T cell receptor beta chains from one sample, sequenced in a study of regulatory T cells in long-lasting Graves disease. TCRdb reanalysed the multiplex PCR reads using MiXCR and keeps one entry per CDR3 protein. The sample shows roughly 400,000 distinct CDR3 sequences, less than 20% of them seen only once. This sample was shared with a second study, whose subject was T cells in Graves' hyperthyroidism and ophthalmopathy.

This specimen consisted of peripheral blood mononuclear cells (PBMCs), obtained at new diagnosis, from a patient treated with antithyroid drugs. These receptors were collected from a woman under 30 with Graves disease. The CDR3 runs from the conserved cysteine through the conserved F or W. Fields, in order: V gene, D gene, clone size, J gene, CDR3 protein, CDR3 DNA. A D gene is named only where the DNA matches it firmly. Size values are once, few and many counts, or a class for expanded clones, and some rows have none.

>TRBV27|.|few|TRBJ2-1
CASRHSGAGNEQFF
TGTGCCAGCCGTCATTCGGGAGCGGGCAATGAGCAGTTCTTC
>TRBV9|TRBD2|many|TRBJ2-1
CASSARLADYNEQFF
TGTGCCAGCAGCGCCCGACTAGCGGATTACAATGAGCAGTTCTTC
>TRBV12-3/TRBV12-4|TRBD1|few|TRBJ1-1
CASRKPTGGGTEAFF
TGTGCCAGCAGAAAACCCACAGGGGGCGGGACTGAAGCTTTCTTT
>TRBV27|TRBD1|many|TRBJ2-7
CASRHTGGLANYEQYF
TGTGCCAGCAGACACACAGGGGGCCTGGCGAACTACGAGCAGTACTTC
>TRBV28|TRBD1|.|TRBJ2-7
CASSTPDRDRSYEQYF
TGTGCCAGCAGTACCCCCGACCGGGACAGGTCCTACGAGCAGTACTTC
>TRBV11-2|.|many|TRBJ2-7
CASSPRSVWRKYEQYF
TGTGCCAGCAGCCCCCGTTCAGTTTGGCGGAAATACGAGCAGTACTTC
>TRBV4-2|.|.|TRBJ2-3
CASSQDVGAASTDTQYF
TGTGCCAGCAGCCAAGATGTGGGAGCGGCGAGCACAGATACGCAGTATTTT
>TRBV10-3|.|many|TRBJ2-3
CAIREASPDTQYF
TGTGCCATCAGGGAAGCCAGCCCAGATACGCAGTATTTT
>TRBV24-1|.|.|TRBJ2-1
CATSDLHPSSYNEQFF
TGTGCCACCAGTGATTTACATCCTAGCTCCTACAATGAGCAGTTCTTC
>TRBV6-4|.|.|TRBJ2-3
CASSHSGTGGTDTQYF
TGTGCCAGCAGTCATTCCGGGACTGGCGGGACCGATACGCAGTATTTT
>TRBV7-6|TRBD1|.|TRBJ1-4
CASSFYAGQGNEKLFF
TGTGCCAGCAGCTTCTATGCGGGACAGGGAAATGAAAAACTGTTTTTT
>TRBV7-3|TRBD2|many|TRBJ2-5
CASSLGLAGGPVQETQYF
TGTGCCAGCAGCCTTGGACTAGCGGGAGGCCCCGTACAAGAGACCCAGTACTTC
>TRBV5-1|.|few|TRBJ2-7
CASSTVANYYEQYF
TGCGCCAGCAGCACCGTAGCGAACTACTACGAGCAGTACTTC
>TRBV28|.|many|TRBJ2-3
CASSFAGLSTDTQYF
TGTGCCAGCAGTTTCGCGGGACTGAGCACAGATACGCAGTATTTT
>TRBV12-3/TRBV12-4|.|many|TRBJ2-5
CASSFSRPREETQYF
TGTGCCAGCAGTTTCTCAAGACCCCGGGAGGAGACCCAGTACTTC
>TRBV10-3|.|.|TRBJ1-2
CAISERGTNYGYTF
TGTGCCATCAGTGAGAGAGGGACAAACTATGGCTACACCTTC
>TRBV6-1|TRBD2|many|TRBJ2-3
CASSEESGRSTDTQYF
TGTGCCAGCAGTGAAGAAAGCGGGAGGAGCACAGATACGCAGTATTTT
>TRBV28|.|.|TRBJ1-2
CASSFFYGYTF
TGTGCCAGCAGTTTTTTTTATGGCTACACCTTC
>TRBV10-3|.|.|TRBJ1-5
CAISDRAPNQPQHF
TGTGCCATCAGTGACAGGGCACCCAATCAGCCCCAGCATTTT
>TRBV29-1|.|.|TRBJ2-5
CSVEKQETQYF
TGCAGCGTTGAGAAGCAAGAGACCCAGTACTTC
>TRBV28|TRBD1|many|TRBJ1-6
CASNPVQGSRRNSPLHF
TGTGCCAGCAATCCTGTACAGGGGTCCCGACGAAATTCACCCCTCCACTTT
>TRBV7-2|.|many|TRBJ2-3
CASSLETYTDTQYF
TGTGCCAGCAGTTTAGAAACCTACACAGATACGCAGTATTTT
>TRBV30|.|many|TRBJ1-5
CAWRDSVHQPQHF
TGTGCCTGGAGGGACAGTGTCCATCAGCCCCAGCATTTT
>TRBV7-9|.|many|TRBJ2-5
CASSLGPVGTQYF
TGTGCCAGCAGCCTTGGACCAGTCGGGACCCAGTACTTC
>TRBV4-1|TRBD2|.|TRBJ2-7
CASSPSGTSGYEQYF
TGCGCCAGCAGCCCCTCCGGGACTAGCGGGTACGAGCAGTACTTC
>TRBV29-1|TRBD1|few|TRBJ2-3
CSVDPPGQGMTDTQYF
TGCAGCGTTGACCCCCCGGGACAGGGGATGACAGATACGCAGTATTTT